Described below is a single TCR beta chain sequence and its context. Its antigen remains unknown. Extraction of RNA preceded its reverse transcription into cDNA, which served as the sequencing template. Profiling relied on immunoSEQ multiplex PCR, and the TCRdb table lists in-frame clones only, not all of them. The sample holds about 150,000 clones, about three fifths seen once. This sample stems from a study of CD8+ T cells in alopecia areata. The wider study: Twice a day, 5 to 10 mg of oral tofacitinib was administered to treated patients. Study-wide results and caveats: Normal scalp had lower clonality than lesional scalp, with alopecia totalis/universalis lesions showing this most strongly.

Treatment described: oral pan-JAK inhibitor, 5-10 mg twice daily. Those with alopecia areata gave lesional scalp punch biopsies and peripheral blood. This TCR derives from a human donor with alopecia areata. Sequenced here: CD4+ T cells sorted from blood, sampled at week 4, from a patient treated with tofacitinib.

The CDR3 nucleotides are TGTGCCAGCAGCTTGGGAGGGGGGGGCCTCCCGATGGATACGCAGTATTTT. Translated: CASSLGGGGLPMDTQYF. The J gene is TRBJ2-3, the V gene TRBV5-4; a weak D match, TRBD2 (7 bases). The ends were cut back, 0 bases at V and 6 bases at J, with 20 bases in the middle. This CDR3 region has 17 residues. Germline CDR1 reads SGHNT; CDR2 reads YYREEE (reference sequence).